The clone carrying this TCR beta chain came up once. Antigen specificity is unknown. The CDR3 sequence is 14 residues long. CDR1 is MDHEN and CDR2 is SYDVKM in the germline V gene. V shed 6 bases and J 0 bases; nucleotides not matched to a gene: 1. The sample originates from a study of cytomegalovirus exposure and HLA in healthy donors. Findings and caveats of the study: Later analysis identified about 18,000 TCR beta sequences associated with HLA alleles, using a false discovery rate threshold of 0.05.

The PCR contained 60 Vbeta and 13 Jbeta primers. The method was immunoSEQ multiplex PCR; TCRdb's version includes in-frame clones alone and lacks a portion of them. Here the sample spans about 120,000 clones, about four fifths being singletons. The origin of this receptor is a man aged 25-45 years in good health and CMV-seropositive. The chain uses TRBV28 and TRBJ2-7; 11 bases are shared with TRBD2. The sample consisted of PBMCs. In DNA, the CDR3 is TGTGCCAGCAGGCTAGCGGGGGGCTCCTACGAGCAGTACTTC. It translates to CASRLAGGSYEQYF.